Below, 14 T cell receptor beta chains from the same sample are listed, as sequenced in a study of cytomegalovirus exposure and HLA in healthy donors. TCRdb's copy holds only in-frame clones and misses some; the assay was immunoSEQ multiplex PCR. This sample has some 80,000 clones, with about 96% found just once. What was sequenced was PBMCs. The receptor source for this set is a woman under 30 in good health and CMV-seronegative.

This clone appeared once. CDR3 nucleotides: TGTGCCAGCAGCCGGGAGGGGGGCCACAGGGAAGAGACCCAGTACTTC. Its translation: CASSREGGHREETQYF. The chain joins TRBV7-9 to TRBJ2-5, with 8 bases aligning to TRBD2. The CDR3 is made up of 16 amino acids. The V and J ends lost 5 bases and 3 bases, in that order; junction bases with no gene match: 11. Germline values: CDR1 SEHNR, CDR2 FQNEAQ (reference sequence).

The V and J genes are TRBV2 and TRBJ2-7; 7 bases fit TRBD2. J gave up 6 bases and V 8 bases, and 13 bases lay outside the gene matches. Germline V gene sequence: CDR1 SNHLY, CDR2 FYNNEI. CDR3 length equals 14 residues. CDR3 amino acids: CASLGGRGPGEQYF. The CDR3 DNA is TGTGCCAGCCTCGGAGGGAGGGGCCCAGGCGAGCAGTACTTC.

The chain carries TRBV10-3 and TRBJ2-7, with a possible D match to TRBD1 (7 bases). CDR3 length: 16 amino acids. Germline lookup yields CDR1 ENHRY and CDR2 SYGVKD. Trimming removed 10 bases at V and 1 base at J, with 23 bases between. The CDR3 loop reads CATQWLRDRDSYEQYF. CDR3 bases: TGTGCCACCCAATGGTTGCGGGACAGAGATTCCTACGAGCAGTACTTC.

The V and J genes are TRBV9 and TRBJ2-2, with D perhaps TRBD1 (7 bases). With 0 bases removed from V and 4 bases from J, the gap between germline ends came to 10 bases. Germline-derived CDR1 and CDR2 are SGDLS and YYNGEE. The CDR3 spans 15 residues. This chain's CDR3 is CASSVEQGGTGELFF. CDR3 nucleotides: TGTGCCAGCAGCGTAGAGCAGGGGGGCACCGGGGAGCTGTTTTTT.

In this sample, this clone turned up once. This CDR3 reads CASSSSLDRSEIQYF. CDR3 DNA sequence: TGTGCCAGCAGTTCATCTTTAGACAGGTCTGAGATACAGTACTTC. The chain has TRBV27 and TRBJ2-7; tentative D call: TRBD1 (6 bases). This CDR3 has 15 residues. The germline V gene encodes CDR1 MNHEY and CDR2 SMNVEV (reference sequence). Deletions cut 4 bases from V and 10 bases from J, with 23 bases between.

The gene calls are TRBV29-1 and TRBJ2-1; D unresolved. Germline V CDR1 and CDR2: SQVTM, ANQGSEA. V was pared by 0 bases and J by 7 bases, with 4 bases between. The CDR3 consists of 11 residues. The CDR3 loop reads CSVEDLNEQFF. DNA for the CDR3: TGCAGCGTTGAAGATCTGAATGAGCAGTTCTTC.

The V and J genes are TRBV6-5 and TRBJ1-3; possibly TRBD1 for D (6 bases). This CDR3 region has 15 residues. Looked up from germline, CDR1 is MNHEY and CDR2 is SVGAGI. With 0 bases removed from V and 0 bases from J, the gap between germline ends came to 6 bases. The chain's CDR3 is CASSYSTGSGNTIYF. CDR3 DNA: TGTGCCAGCAGTTACTCGACAGGCTCTGGAAACACCATATATTTT.

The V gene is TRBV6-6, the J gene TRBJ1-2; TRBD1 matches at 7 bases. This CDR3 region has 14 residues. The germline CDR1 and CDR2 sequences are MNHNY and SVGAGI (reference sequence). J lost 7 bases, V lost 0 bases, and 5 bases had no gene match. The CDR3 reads CASSYSGRGFGYTF. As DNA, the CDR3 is TGTGCCAGCAGTTACTCGGGCAGGGGGTTTGGCTACACCTTC.

CDR3: CASSGLPQLSGNTIYF. CDR3 sequence (DNA): TGCGCCAGCAGTGGGCTGCCACAGCTTTCTGGAAACACCATATATTTT. The V and J genes are TRBV10-2 and TRBJ1-3; no clear D gene. Germline CDR1 WSHSY, CDR2 SAAADI. Trimming cost V 4 bases and J 1 base, with 14 bases left between them. The length of the CDR3 is 16 residues.

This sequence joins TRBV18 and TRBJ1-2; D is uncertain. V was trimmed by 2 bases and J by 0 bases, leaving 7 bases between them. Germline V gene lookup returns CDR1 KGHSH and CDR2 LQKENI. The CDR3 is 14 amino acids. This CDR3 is CASSPASANYGYTF. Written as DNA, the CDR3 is TGTGCCAGCTCACCAGCCAGCGCTAACTATGGCTACACCTTC.

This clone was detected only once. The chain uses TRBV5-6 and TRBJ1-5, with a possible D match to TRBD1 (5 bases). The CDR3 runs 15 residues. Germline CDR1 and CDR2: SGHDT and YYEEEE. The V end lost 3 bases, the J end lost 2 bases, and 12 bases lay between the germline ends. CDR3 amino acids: CASSWLREGNQPQHF. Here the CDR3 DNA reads TGTGCCAGCAGCTGGCTCAGGGAGGGCAATCAGCCCCAGCATTTT. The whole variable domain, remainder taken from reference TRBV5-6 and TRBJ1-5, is DAGVTQSPTHLIKTRGQQVTLRCSPKSGHDTVSWYQQALGQGPQFIFQYYEEEERQRGNFPDRFSGHQFPNYSSELNVNALLLGDSALYLCASSWLREGNQPQHFGDGTRLSIL.

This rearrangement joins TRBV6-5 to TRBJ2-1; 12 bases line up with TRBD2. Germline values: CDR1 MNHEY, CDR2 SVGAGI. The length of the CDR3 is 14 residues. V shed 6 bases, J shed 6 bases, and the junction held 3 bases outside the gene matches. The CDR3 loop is CASSTSGRFNEQFF. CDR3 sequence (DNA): TGTGCCAGCAGCACTAGCGGGAGGTTCAATGAGCAGTTCTTC.

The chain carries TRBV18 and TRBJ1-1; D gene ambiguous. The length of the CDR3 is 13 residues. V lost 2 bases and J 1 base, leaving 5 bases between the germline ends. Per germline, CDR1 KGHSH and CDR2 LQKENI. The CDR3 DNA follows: TGTGCCAGCTCACCAGAGCGGAACACTGAAGCTTTCTTT. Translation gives CASSPERNTEAFF.

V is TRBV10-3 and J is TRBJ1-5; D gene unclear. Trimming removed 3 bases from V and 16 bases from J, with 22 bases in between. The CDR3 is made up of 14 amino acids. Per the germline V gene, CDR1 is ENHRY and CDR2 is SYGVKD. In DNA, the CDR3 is TGTGCCATCAGTGACAAGAACGCCGGGAAGCTCTACCATTTT. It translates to CAISDKNAGKLYHF.